These 24 T cell receptor beta chains originate from one sample sequenced in a study of patients and donors after allogeneic stem cell transplantation. TCRdb passed the RT-PCR reads through MiXCR, listing each CDR3 protein once. The sample holds approximately 160,000 distinct CDR3 sequences, 24% seen once. Material: blood, either unsorted or a sorted T cell fraction (not recorded which). Receptor source: a human donor who was either an allogeneic HSCT recipient or a stem cell or donor lymphocyte infusion donor (not recorded which). It is not recorded whose cells these are; they may come from a transplant donor.

The chain recombines TRBV12-3 or TRBV12-4 with TRBJ2-6, with 11 nucleotides matching TRBD1. This CDR3 is 17 amino acids long. Trimming took 6 bases from V and 0 from J; bases not matched to a gene: 4. CDR3 region: CASRGQGALSGANVLTF. CDR3 DNA: TGTGCCAGCAGAGGACAGGGGGCACTCTCTGGGGCCAACGTCCTGACTTTC.

A few counts support this clonotype. This chain uses TRBV10-3 with TRBJ2-1; TRBD2 aligns across 7 bases. CDR1 ENHRY and CDR2 SYGVKD come from the germline V gene. With 3 bases clipped from V and 4 bases from J, the junction kept 6 bases outside the gene matches. This CDR3 has 15 residues. The CDR3 protein is CAISDIGGRYNEQFF. CDR3 nucleotides: TGTGCCATCAGTGATATCGGGGGGAGGTACAATGAGCAGTTCTTC.

The table lists this clonotype with a few counts. J is TRBJ1-5 and V is TRBV20-1; D gene unclear. V lost 0 bases and J lost 7, with 10 bases in between. Looked up from germline, CDR1 is DFQATT and CDR2 is SNEGSKA (reference sequence). The CDR3 runs 13 residues. CDR3 region: CSARDMLRQPQHF. The DNA of the CDR3 is TGCAGTGCTAGAGATATGTTACGCCAGCCCCAGCATTTT.

This clonotype was detected a few times. The rearrangement uses TRBV20-1 and TRBJ2-1; TRBD1 agrees at 10 bases. This CDR3 region has 14 residues. The trim removed 6 bases at V and 5 bases at J, leaving 7 bases unmatched. Germline-derived CDR1 and CDR2 are DFQATT and SNEGSKA (reference sequence). CDR3 sequence reads: CSAPGQGGNNEQFF. Here the CDR3 DNA reads TGCAGTGCCCCCGGACAGGGGGGGAACAATGAGCAGTTCTTC.

Comment on this clonotype: A read error is possible here, since a much larger clone lies one base away. The gene calls are TRBV20-1 and TRBJ1-1, with D hard to call. This CDR3 region has 13 residues. Looked up from germline, CDR1 is DFQATT and CDR2 is SNEGSKA (reference sequence). This CDR3 is CGARGQKNTEAFF. The CDR3 bases are TGCGGTGCTAGAGGGCAGAAGAACACTGAAGCTTTCTTT.

This rearrangement joins TRBV6-2 or TRBV6-3 to TRBJ2-7, with D hard to call. CDR1 is MNHEY and CDR2 is SVGEGT in the germline V gene. V lost 2 bases, J lost 4 bases, and 9 bases lay in between. The CDR3 runs 13 residues. The CDR3 DNA sequence: TGTGCCAGCAGTTACCTTCCCAATTACGAGCAGTACTTC. Protein product: CASSYLPNYEQYF.

The DNA of the CDR3 is TGTGCCAGCAGTTTGATTACAGGGTGGGCGTACGAGCAGTACTTC. Residues: CASSLITGWAYEQYF. The gene calls are TRBV28 and TRBJ2-7, with D perhaps TRBD1 (6 bases). Germline V gene lookup returns CDR1 MDHEN and CDR2 SYDVKM. This CDR3 contains 15 residues. The germline V and J ends were trimmed by 3 bases and 4 bases, with 16 bases remaining between them.

This clonotype came up many times. CDR3 residues: CASGLLPTLYGYTF. As DNA, the CDR3 is TGTGCTAGTGGTTTGCTTCCAACATTATATGGCTACACCTTC. The chain links TRBV12-5 to TRBJ1-2, with D uncertain. V dropped 2 bases and J dropped 5 bases, with 12 bases sitting between them. The CDR3 sequence is 14 residues long. Germline V gene lookup returns CDR1 LGHNT and CDR2 FRNRAP.

This chain connects TRBV19 to TRBJ1-5; D not certain. V lost 7 bases and J 0 bases, leaving 16 bases between the germline ends. Germline V CDR1 and CDR2: LNHDA, SQIVND (reference sequence). This CDR3 has 16 residues. CDR3 region: CASTVWPSNSNQPQHF. The CDR3 region has the DNA TGTGCCAGTACCGTATGGCCCTCCAATAGCAATCAGCCCCAGCATTTT. Drawing the rest from reference TRBV19 and TRBJ1-5, the complete variable domain is DGGITQSPKYLFRKEGQNVTLSCEQNLNHDAMYWYRQDPGQGLRLIYYSQIVNDFQKGDIAEGYSVSREKKESFPLTVTSAQKNPTAFYLCASTVWPSNSNQPQHFGDGTRLSIL.

This clonotype was seen a handful of times. The rearrangement uses TRBV20-1 and TRBJ2-1; 10 nucleotides match TRBD2. The junction had 7 bases not matched to a gene; V was cut back by 2 bases and J by 3 bases. This CDR3 is 16 amino acids long. Germline V gene lookup returns CDR1 DFQATT and CDR2 SNEGSKA (reference sequence). This CDR3 is CSARNLAGGHYNEQFF. The DNA of the CDR3 is TGCAGTGCTAGAAACTTAGCGGGGGGCCACTACAATGAGCAGTTCTTC.

J is TRBJ1-6 and V is TRBV30, with D possibly being TRBD1 (6 bases). Germline V gives CDR1 GTSNPN, CDR2 SVGIG (reference sequence). Deletions cut 4 bases from V and 10 bases from J, with 17 bases between. The CDR3 runs 14 residues. The CDR3 protein is CAWILRGARSPLHF. CDR3 DNA sequence: TGTGCCTGGATATTGCGGGGGGCGAGATCACCCCTCCACTTT.

At least ten counts were recorded for this clonotype. The chain links TRBV20-1 to TRBJ1-3; no definite D call. Trimming left V 6 bases short and J 3 bases short, with 12 bases between. The length of the CDR3 is 13 residues. Germline V gene sequence: CDR1 DFQATT, CDR2 SNEGSKA (reference sequence). The CDR3 DNA reads TGCAGTGCCCAAACGGTGCTTGGAAACACCATATATTTT. This encodes CSAQTVLGNTIYF.

This clonotype has a single count. The chain uses TRBV7-9 and TRBJ1-1; D is ambiguous. The CDR3 consists of 14 residues. Germline V gene lookup returns CDR1 SEHNR and CDR2 FQNEAQ (reference sequence). The ends were cut back, 1 base at V and 1 base at J, with 7 bases in the middle. This CDR3 is CASSLGAGNTEAFF. The CDR3 bases are TGTGCCAGCAGCTTAGGAGCGGGGAACACTGAAGCTTTCTTT.

The count of this clonotype is one. The J gene is TRBJ2-1, the V gene TRBV2; D possibly corresponds to TRBD1 (6 bases). The CDR3 runs to 14 residues. CDR1 and CDR2 (germline): SNHLY, FYNNEI. V was pared by 6 bases and J by 5 bases, with 14 bases between. The CDR3 protein is CASRGHAPDNEQFF. In DNA form, the CDR3 reads TGTGCCAGCAGGGGACATGCCCCCGACAATGAGCAGTTCTTC.

In its sample, this clonotype was seen a few times. J is TRBJ1-1 and V is TRBV20-1; 7 bases fit TRBD1. Germline CDR1 reads DFQATT; CDR2 reads SNEGSKA (reference sequence). With V trimmed by 1 base and J by 7 bases, 9 bases remained unmatched. The CDR3 has 14 amino acids. Here the CDR3 DNA reads TGCAGTGCTAGAGCCTCCGGGACAGATATTGAAGCTTTCTTT. Translation: CSARASGTDIEAFF.

The sample holds a few counts of this clonotype. The chain carries TRBV5-1 and TRBJ2-3; D gene uncertain. CDR3 size: 16 residues. Germline V gene data show CDR1 as SGHRS and CDR2 as YFSETQ. Trimming removed 0 bases from V and 1 base from J, with 12 bases in between. CDR3 sequence (DNA): TGCGCCAGCAGCTTGGGTGCAAAAGCTGGCACAGATACGCAGTATTTT. It yields the protein CASSLGAKAGTDTQYF. Full variable domain (missing parts from reference TRBV5-1 and TRBJ2-3): KAGVTQTPRYLIKTRGQQVTLSCSPISGHRSVSWYQQTPGQGLQFLFEYFSETQRNKGNFPGRFSGRQFSNSRSEMNVSTLELGDSALYLCASSLGAKAGTDTQYFGPGTRLTVL.

This clonotype has ten or more counts. This chain uses TRBV12-3 or TRBV12-4 with TRBJ2-7; D ambiguous. The CDR3 consists of 15 residues. The V end was cut by 5 bases, the J end by 3 bases, with 17 bases between. The CDR3 sequence: CASSPTSVGFYEQYF. In nucleotides, the CDR3 is TGTGCCAGCAGTCCCACGTCGGTGGGGTTCTACGAGCAGTACTTC.

This clonotype was found a few times. The chain carries TRBV6-1 and TRBJ1-5; 11 nucleotides align to TRBD1. There are 19 residues in the CDR3. Trimming at V came to 2 bases and at J to 5 bases, leaving 14 bases not matched to a gene. Germline V gene data show CDR1 as MNHNS and CDR2 as SASEGT. The CDR3 sequence: CASSERTGGGLVIHQPQHF. CDR3 bases: TGTGCCAGCAGTGAAAGGACAGGGGGCGGCTTAGTCATCCATCAGCCCCAGCATTTT.

This clonotype was picked up a small number of times. V and J are TRBV3-1 and TRBJ2-7; D ambiguous. The germline gives CDR1 LGHDT, CDR2 YNNKEL (reference sequence). This CDR3 is 13 amino acids long. Trimming removed 0 bases from V and 3 bases from J, with 6 bases in between. CDR3 protein: CASSQDSGYEQYF. In DNA form, the CDR3 reads TGTGCCAGCAGCCAAGATTCGGGCTACGAGCAGTACTTC.

This clonotype showed up just a few times. The chain employs TRBV18 and TRBJ2-7, with D unresolved. There are 12 residues in the CDR3. Per germline, CDR1 KGHSH and CDR2 LQKENI. V lost 5 bases to trimming and J lost 2 bases, with 7 bases between them. The CDR3 is CASSGPTYEQYF. For the CDR3, the DNA is TGTGCCAGCTCAGGACCGACCTACGAGCAGTACTTC.

A single count supports this clonotype. V is TRBV20-1 and J is TRBJ2-7; no firm D call. Germline V gene sequence: CDR1 DFQATT, CDR2 SNEGSKA (reference sequence). The CDR3 contains 13 residues. Trimming shortened V by 8 bases and J by 0 bases, and 14 bases separated the two germline ends. The CDR3 sequence is CSTTDFDSYEQYF. The CDR3 region has the DNA TGCAGTACTACCGACTTCGACTCCTACGAGCAGTACTTC.

The chain carries TRBV5-5 and TRBJ1-1; tentatively, D is TRBD1 (6 bases). V lost 2 bases, J lost 3 bases, and 8 bases lay in between. The CDR3 contains 13 residues. The germline gives CDR1 SGHKS, CDR2 YYEKEE (reference sequence). CDR3 DNA sequence: TGTGCCAGCAGCTTAAGGGGGTACACTGAAGCTTTCTTT. It translates to CASSLRGYTEAFF. Together with reference TRBV5-5 and TRBJ1-1, the CDR3 gives the full variable domain: DAGVTQSPTHLIKTRGQQVTLRCSPISGHKSVSWYQQVLGQGPQFIFQYYEKEERGRGNFPDRFSARQFPNYSSELNVNALLLGDSALYLCASSLRGYTEAFFGQGTRLTVV.

The chain is built from TRBV20-1 and TRBJ2-1, with 7 bases fitting TRBD1. J gave up 3 bases and V 1 base, and 9 bases lay outside the gene matches. The CDR3 has 16 residues. The germline V gene encodes CDR1 DFQATT and CDR2 SNEGSKA (reference sequence). The CDR3 nucleotides read TGCAGTGCTAGAGCCACCCCCAGGGGGAACTACAATGAGCAGTTCTTC. Protein product: CSARATPRGNYNEQFF.

There are a few counts of this clonotype. V usage is TRBV6-1 and J usage is TRBJ2-2; D gene ambiguous. The CDR3 covers 11 residues. V was cut by 8 bases and J by 6 bases, with 7 bases left in between. From germline, CDR1 is MNHNS and CDR2 SASEGT. CDR3 DNA: TGTGCCAGCCCTCGTTCCGGGGAGCTGTTTTTT. The encoded protein is CASPRSGELFF.